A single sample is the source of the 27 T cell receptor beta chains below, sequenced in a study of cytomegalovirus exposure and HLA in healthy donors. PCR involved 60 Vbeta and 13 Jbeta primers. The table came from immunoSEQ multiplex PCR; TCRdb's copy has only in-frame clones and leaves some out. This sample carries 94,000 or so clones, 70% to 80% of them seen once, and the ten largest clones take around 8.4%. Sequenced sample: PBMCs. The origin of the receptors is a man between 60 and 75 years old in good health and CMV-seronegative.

CDR3 sequence reads: CASSLTGDQGYTF. The CDR3 bases are TGTGCCAGCAGTCTAACAGGGGATCAGGGCTACACCTTC. This chain links TRBV6-1 with TRBJ1-2; TRBD1 agrees at 7 bases. Trimming took 5 bases from V and 8 from J; bases not matched to a gene: 8. There are 13 residues in the CDR3. CDR1 and CDR2 from the germline V gene are MNHNS and SASEGT.

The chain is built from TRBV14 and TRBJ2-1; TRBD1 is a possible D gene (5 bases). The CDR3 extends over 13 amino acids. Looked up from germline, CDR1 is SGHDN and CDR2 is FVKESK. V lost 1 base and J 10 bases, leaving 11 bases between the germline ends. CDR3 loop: CASSQAGPGEQFF. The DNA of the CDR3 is TGTGCCAGCAGCCAAGCAGGGCCCGGGGAGCAGTTCTTC.

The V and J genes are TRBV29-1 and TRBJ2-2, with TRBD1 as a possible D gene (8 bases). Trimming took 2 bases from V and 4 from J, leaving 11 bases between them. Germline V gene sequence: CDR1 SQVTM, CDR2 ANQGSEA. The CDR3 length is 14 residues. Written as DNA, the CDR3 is TGCAGCGTTGAAACAGGGGGGGGCACCGGGGAGCTGTTTTTT. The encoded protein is CSVETGGGTGELFF.

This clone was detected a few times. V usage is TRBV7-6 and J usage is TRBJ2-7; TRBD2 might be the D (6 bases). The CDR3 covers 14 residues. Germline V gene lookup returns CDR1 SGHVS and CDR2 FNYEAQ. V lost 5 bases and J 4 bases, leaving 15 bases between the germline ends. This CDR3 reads CASSPYYGGYEQYF. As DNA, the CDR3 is TGTGCCAGCAGCCCCTACTATGGGGGGTACGAGCAGTACTTC.

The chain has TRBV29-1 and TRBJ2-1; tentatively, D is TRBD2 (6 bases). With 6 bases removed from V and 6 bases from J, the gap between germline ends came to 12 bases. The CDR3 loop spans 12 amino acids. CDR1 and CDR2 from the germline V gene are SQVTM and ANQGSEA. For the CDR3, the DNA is TGCAGCGTGGGATACGGGGGCAATGAGCAGTTCTTC. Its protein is CSVGYGGNEQFF.

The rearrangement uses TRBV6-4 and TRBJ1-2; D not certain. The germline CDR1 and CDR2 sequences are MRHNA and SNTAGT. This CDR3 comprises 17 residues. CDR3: CDKPNERFWKNVYGYTF. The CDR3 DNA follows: TGTGACAAGCCCAACGAGCGTTTTTGGAAGAACGTCTATGGCTACACCTTC.

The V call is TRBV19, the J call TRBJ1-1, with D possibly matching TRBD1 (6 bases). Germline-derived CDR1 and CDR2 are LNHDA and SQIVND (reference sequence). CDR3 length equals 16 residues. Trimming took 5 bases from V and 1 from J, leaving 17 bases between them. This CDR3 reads CASSERIGQPNTEAFF. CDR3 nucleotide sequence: TGTGCCAGTAGTGAGAGGATCGGACAGCCGAACACTGAAGCTTTCTTT.

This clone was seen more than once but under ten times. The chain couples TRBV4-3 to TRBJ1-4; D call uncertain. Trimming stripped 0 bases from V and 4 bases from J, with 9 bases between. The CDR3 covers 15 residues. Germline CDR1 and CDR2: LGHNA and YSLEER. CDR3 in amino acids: CASSQEAEDNEKLFF. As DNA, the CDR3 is TGCGCCAGCAGCCAAGAGGCAGAGGATAATGAAAAACTGTTTTTT.

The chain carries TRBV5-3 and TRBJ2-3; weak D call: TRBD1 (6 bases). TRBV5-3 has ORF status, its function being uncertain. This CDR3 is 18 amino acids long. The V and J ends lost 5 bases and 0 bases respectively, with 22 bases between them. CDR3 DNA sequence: TGTGCCAGAAGTTTGCCTCCCCCTGGGGGCGATAGCACAGATACGCAGTATTTT. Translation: CARSLPPPGGDSTDTQYF.

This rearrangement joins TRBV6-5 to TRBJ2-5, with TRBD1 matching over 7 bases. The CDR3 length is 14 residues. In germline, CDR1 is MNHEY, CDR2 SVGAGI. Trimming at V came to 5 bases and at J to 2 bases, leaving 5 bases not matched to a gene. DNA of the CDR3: TGTGCCAGCAGTGCAAGGACAGGTCAAGAGACCCAGTACTTC. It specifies CASSARTGQETQYF.

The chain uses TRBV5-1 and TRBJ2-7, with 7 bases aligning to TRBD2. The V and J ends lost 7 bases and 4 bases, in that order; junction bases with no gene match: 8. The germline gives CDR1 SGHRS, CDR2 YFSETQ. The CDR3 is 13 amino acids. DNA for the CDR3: TGCGCCAGCCAATTACGGGAGGATTACGAGCAGTACTTC. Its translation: CASQLREDYEQYF.

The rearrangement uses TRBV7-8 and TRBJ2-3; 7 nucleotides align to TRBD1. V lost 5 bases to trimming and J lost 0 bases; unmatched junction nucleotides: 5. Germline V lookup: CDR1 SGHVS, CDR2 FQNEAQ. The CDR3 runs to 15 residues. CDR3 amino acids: CASSRGGSSTDTQYF. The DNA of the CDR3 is TGTGCCAGCAGCCGAGGGGGCTCAAGCACAGATACGCAGTATTTT.

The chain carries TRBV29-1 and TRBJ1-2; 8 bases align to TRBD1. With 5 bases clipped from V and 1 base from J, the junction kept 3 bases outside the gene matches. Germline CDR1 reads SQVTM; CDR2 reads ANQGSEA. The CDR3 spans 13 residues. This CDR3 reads CSVRTGGNYGYTF. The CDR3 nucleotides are TGCAGCGTTCGCACAGGGGGTAACTATGGCTACACCTTC.

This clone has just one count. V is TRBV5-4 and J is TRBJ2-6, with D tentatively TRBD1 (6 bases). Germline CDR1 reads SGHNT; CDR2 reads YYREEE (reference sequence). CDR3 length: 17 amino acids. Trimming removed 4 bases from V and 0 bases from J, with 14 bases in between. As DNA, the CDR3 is TGTGCCAGCAGCCCCTACAGGGAGAGCTCTGGGGCCAACGTCCTGACTTTC. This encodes CASSPYRESSGANVLTF.

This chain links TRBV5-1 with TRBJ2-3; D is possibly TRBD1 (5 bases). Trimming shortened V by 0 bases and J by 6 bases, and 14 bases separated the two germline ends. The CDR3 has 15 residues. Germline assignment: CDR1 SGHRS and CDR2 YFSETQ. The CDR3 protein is CASSLGWGFQDTQYF. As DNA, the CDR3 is TGCGCCAGCAGCTTGGGCTGGGGCTTCCAGGATACGCAGTATTTT.

The CDR3 nucleotides read TGCGCCAGCAGCCTCCGAGAGAATCAGCCCCAGCATTTT. Its translation: CASSLRENQPQHF. The genes are TRBV4-3 and TRBJ1-5; no clear D. The CDR3 is 13 residues long. Germline V gene sequence: CDR1 LGHNA, CDR2 YSLEER. V was cut by 4 bases and J by 4 bases, with 8 bases left in between.

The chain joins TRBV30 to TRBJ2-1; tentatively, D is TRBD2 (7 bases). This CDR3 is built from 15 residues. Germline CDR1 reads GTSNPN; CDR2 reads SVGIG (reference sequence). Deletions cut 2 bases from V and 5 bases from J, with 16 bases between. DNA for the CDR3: TGTGCCTGGAGTCCCGAAAGGGGGACTAACAATGAGCAGTTCTTC. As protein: CAWSPERGTNNEQFF.

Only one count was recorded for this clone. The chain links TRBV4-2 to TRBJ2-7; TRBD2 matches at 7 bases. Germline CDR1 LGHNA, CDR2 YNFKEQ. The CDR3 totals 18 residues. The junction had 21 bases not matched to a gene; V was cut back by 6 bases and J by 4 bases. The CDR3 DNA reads TGTGCCAGCAGTCCGATCGGTGGAATTGGGGAGGGCCAGTACGAGCAGTACTTC. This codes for CASSPIGGIGEGQYEQYF.

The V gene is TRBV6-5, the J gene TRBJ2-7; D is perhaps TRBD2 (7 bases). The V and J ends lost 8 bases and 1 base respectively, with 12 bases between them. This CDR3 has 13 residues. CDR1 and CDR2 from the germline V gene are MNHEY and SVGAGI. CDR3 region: CASRGGGSYEQYF. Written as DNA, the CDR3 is TGTGCCAGCCGCGGGGGCGGGTCCTACGAGCAGTACTTC.

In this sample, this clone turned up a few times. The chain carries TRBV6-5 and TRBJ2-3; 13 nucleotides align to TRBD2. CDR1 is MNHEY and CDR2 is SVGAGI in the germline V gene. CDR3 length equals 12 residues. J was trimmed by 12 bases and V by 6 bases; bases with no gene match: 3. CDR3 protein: CASRGLAGIQYF. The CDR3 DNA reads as TGTGCCAGCAGGGGACTAGCGGGAATCCAGTATTTT.

The CDR3 reads CAWSPGLAGARQYF. The DNA for the CDR3 is TGTGCCTGGAGCCCCGGACTAGCGGGGGCGCGGCAGTATTTT. The genes are TRBV30 and TRBJ2-3; 13 bases match TRBD2. The CDR3 is made up of 14 amino acids. The germline gives CDR1 GTSNPN, CDR2 SVGIG (reference sequence). Trimming cost V 3 bases and J 11 bases; bases outside gene matches: 8.

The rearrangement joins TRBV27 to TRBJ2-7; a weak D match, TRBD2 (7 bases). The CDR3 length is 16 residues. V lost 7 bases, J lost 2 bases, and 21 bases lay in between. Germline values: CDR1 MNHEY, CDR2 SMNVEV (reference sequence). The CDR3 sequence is CASNPLRGGPTYEQYF. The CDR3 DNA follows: TGTGCCAGCAACCCCCTGAGGGGGGGGCCAACCTACGAGCAGTACTTC.

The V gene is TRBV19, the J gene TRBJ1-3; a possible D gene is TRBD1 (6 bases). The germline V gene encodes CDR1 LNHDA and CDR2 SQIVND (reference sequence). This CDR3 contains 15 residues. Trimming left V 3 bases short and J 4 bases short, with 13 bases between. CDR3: CASSIDRRAGNTIYF. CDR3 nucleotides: TGTGCCAGTAGTATTGACAGGAGAGCAGGAAACACCATATATTTT.

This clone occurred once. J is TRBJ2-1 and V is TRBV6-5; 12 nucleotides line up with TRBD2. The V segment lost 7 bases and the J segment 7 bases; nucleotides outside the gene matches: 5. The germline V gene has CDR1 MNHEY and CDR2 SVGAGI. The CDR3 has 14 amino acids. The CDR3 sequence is CASIKLAGGNEQFF. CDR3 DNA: TGTGCCAGCATCAAACTAGCGGGAGGAAATGAGCAGTTCTTC.

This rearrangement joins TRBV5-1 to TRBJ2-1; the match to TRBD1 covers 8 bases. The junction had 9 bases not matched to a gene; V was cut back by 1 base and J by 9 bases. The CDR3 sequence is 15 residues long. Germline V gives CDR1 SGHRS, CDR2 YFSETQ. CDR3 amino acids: CASSLTGQGMGEQFF. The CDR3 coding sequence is TGCGCCAGCAGCTTGACCGGACAGGGTATGGGTGAGCAGTTCTTC.

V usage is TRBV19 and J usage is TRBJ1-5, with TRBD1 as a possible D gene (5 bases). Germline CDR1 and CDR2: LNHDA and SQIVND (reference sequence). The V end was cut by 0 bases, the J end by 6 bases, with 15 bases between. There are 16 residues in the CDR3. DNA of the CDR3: TGTGCCAGTAGTATAGAAGGAGGGGCAGGCCGTCAGCCCCAGCATTTT. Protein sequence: CASSIEGGAGRQPQHF.

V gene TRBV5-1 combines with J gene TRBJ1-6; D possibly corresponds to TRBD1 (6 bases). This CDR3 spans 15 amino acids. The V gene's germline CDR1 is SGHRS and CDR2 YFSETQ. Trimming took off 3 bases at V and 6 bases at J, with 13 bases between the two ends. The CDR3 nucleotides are TGCGCCAGCAGCTATGCCGGGGGGCTTAATTCACCCCTCCACTTT. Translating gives CASSYAGGLNSPLHF.